These 28 T cell receptor beta chains were sequenced from one sample in a study of blood T cell repertoires in COVID-19. Generated by immunoSEQ multiplex PCR, the TCRdb table keeps only in-frame clones and is missing some. This sample has some 150,000 clones; approximately 82% occur once, and the top ten carry about 4.4%. The sample taken for sequencing was PBMCs or T cells enriched from blood (not recorded which). Source of these receptors: a woman aged 45-59 years who had recovered from COVID-19.

V and J are TRBV19 and TRBJ2-1; 8 bases agree with TRBD2. There are 15 residues in the CDR3. Germline lookup yields CDR1 LNHDA and CDR2 SQIVND (reference sequence). Germline trimming cut 7 bases from V and 15 bases from J; bases unmatched to any gene: 20. The CDR3 is CASTPSGREGLVGFF. The DNA of the CDR3 is TGTGCCAGTACCCCCAGCGGACGGGAGGGCCTTGTAGGGTTCTTC.

This rearrangement joins TRBV6-5 to TRBJ2-5; 8 bases map to TRBD2. Germline assignment: CDR1 MNHEY and CDR2 SVGAGI. CDR3 length: 11 amino acids. DNA of the CDR3: TGTGTCGCCCGGGGGGGAGAGACCCAGTACTTC. Translating it yields CVARGGETQYF.

V is TRBV5-1 and J is TRBJ2-3; TRBD2 matches 12 bases. This CDR3 spans 16 amino acids. From germline, CDR1 is SGHRS and CDR2 YFSETQ. Losses at the gene ends were 5 bases for V and 4 bases for J; bases not matched to a gene: 8. CDR3 amino acids: CASRPASGRAADTQYF. CDR3 nucleotides: TGCGCCAGCAGGCCTGCTAGCGGGAGGGCCGCAGATACGCAGTATTTT.

The chain has TRBV30 and TRBJ1-2; 8 nucleotides line up with TRBD1. The CDR3 has 14 amino acids. The germline V gene encodes CDR1 GTSNPN and CDR2 SVGIG (reference sequence). With 4 bases clipped from V and 4 bases from J, the junction kept 8 bases outside the gene matches. The CDR3, as DNA: TGTGCCTGGATTTCGACAGGGGCGTCCTATGGCTACACCTTC. Translating it yields CAWISTGASYGYTF.

This clone has more than one count but fewer than ten. The V call is TRBV6-4, the J call TRBJ1-1, with a possible D match to TRBD1 (6 bases). The ends were cut back, 2 bases at V and 5 bases at J, with 15 bases in the middle. The CDR3 spans 15 residues. Germline V gives CDR1 MRHNA, CDR2 SNTAGT. As DNA, the CDR3 is TGTGCCAGCAGTGACCCACAGGGTGGTATTACTGAAGCTTTCTTT. Translation: CASSDPQGGITEAFF.

The chain recombines TRBV7-9 with TRBJ2-5, with D maybe TRBD2 (6 bases). The ends were cut back, 1 base at V and 5 bases at J, with 20 bases in the middle. CDR1 and CDR2 from the germline V gene are SEHNR and FQNEAQ (reference sequence). There are 17 residues in the CDR3. DNA of the CDR3: TGTGCCAGCAGCTTAGTGTACAGCGGTCTAGGGAGGGAGACCCAGTACTTC. It yields the protein CASSLVYSGLGRETQYF.

The chain employs TRBV30 and TRBJ2-2; 7 nucleotides line up with TRBD2. J lost 1 base, V lost 1 base, and 6 bases had no gene match. This CDR3 is built from 16 residues. Germline CDR1 is GTSNPN and CDR2 is SVGIG (reference sequence). The CDR3 sequence is CAWSGLWGGNTGELFF. As DNA, the CDR3 is TGTGCCTGGAGTGGATTGTGGGGGGGGAACACCGGGGAGCTGTTTTTT.

The chain has TRBV28 and TRBJ1-5; 9 nucleotides align to TRBD1. The J segment lost 4 bases and the V segment lost 4 bases, leaving 5 bases of the junction unmatched. CDR1 is MDHEN and CDR2 is SYDVKM in the germline V gene. This CDR3 contains 15 residues. This chain's CDR3 is CASSSSDRGNQPQHF. The CDR3 nucleotides are TGTGCCAGCAGTTCCTCGGACAGGGGAAATCAGCCCCAGCATTTT.

The J gene is TRBJ1-6, the V gene TRBV3-1 (or the pseudogene TRBV3-2); possibly TRBD1 for D (5 bases). CDR3 length equals 17 residues. The germline CDR1 and CDR2 sequences are LGHDT and YNNKEL (reference sequence). V shed 0 bases and J shed 6 bases, with 15 bases lying between them. CDR3 region: CASSQDRGQSTNSPLHF. The CDR3 bases are TGTGCCAGCAGCCAAGATCGCGGACAATCGACTAATTCACCCCTCCACTTT.

This rearrangement joins TRBV7-9 to TRBJ2-7; TRBD1 might be the D (6 bases). The CDR3 is 14 residues long. Trimming cost V 5 bases and J 0 bases, with 11 bases left between them. Germline V gene sequence: CDR1 SEHNR, CDR2 FQNEAQ (reference sequence). This CDR3 reads CASSRTASSYEQYV. Here the CDR3 DNA reads TGTGCCAGCAGCCGGACAGCCAGCTCCTACGAGCAGTACGTC.

V usage is TRBV7-3 and J usage is TRBJ2-1; TRBD2 matches at 9 bases. Germline V gene sequence: CDR1 SGHTA, CDR2 FQGTGA. V lost 5 bases, J lost 1 base, and 3 bases stayed unmatched. CDR3 length equals 15 residues. Here the CDR3 DNA reads TGTGCCAGCAGCCCAGCGGGGGGTTCCTACAATGAGCAGTTCTTC. Translation gives CASSPAGGSYNEQFF. The full variable domain, completed using reference TRBV7-3 and TRBJ2-1, is GAGVSQTPSNKVTEKGKYVELRCDPISGHTALYWYRQSLGQGPEFLIYFQGTGAADDSGLPNDRFFAVRPEGSVSTLKIQRTERGDSAVYLCASSPAGGSYNEQFFGPGTRLTVL.

The genes are TRBV7-9 and TRBJ2-5; TRBD1 is a possible D gene (6 bases). The CDR3 has 13 residues. Germline V gene lookup returns CDR1 SEHNR and CDR2 FQNEAQ (reference sequence). Trimming cost V 8 bases and J 2 bases, with 12 bases left between them. CDR3 amino acids: CASAGGTQETQYF. The DNA for the CDR3 is TGTGCCAGCGCCGGTGGGACACAAGAGACCCAGTACTTC.

The V and J genes are TRBV5-4 and TRBJ1-3; 8 bases map to TRBD1. CDR3 length: 15 amino acids. V was clipped by 4 bases and J by 1 base; unmatched bases: 4. Looked up from germline, CDR1 is SGHNT and CDR2 is YYREEE (reference sequence). The CDR3, as DNA: TGTGCCAGCAGCAGAGGACAGGGTTCTGGAAACACCATATATTTT. Its protein is CASSRGQGSGNTIYF.

This clone was seen a few times. This sequence joins TRBV5-1 and TRBJ1-2, with a possible D match to TRBD1 (6 bases). The CDR3 spans 16 residues. V was shortened by 0 bases and J by 6 bases, with 18 bases between the two germline ends. CDR1 SGHRS and CDR2 YFSETQ come from the germline V gene. The CDR3 DNA follows: TGCGCCAGCAGCTTGGCCGGCAGGGGCCTAACCAATGGCTACACCTTC. This translates into CASSLAGRGLTNGYTF.

The table lists this clone with a count of one. The chain couples TRBV9 to TRBJ2-1; 15 bases are a match to TRBD2. Per the germline V gene, CDR1 is SGDLS and CDR2 is YYNGEE. The junction had 4 bases not matched to a gene; V was cut back by 4 bases and J by 8 bases. The CDR3 contains 15 residues. The CDR3 sequence is CASSRTSGGVDEQFF. In DNA form, the CDR3 reads TGTGCCAGCAGCCGGACTAGCGGGGGGGTGGATGAGCAGTTCTTC.

V is TRBV10-3 and J is TRBJ2-3; 11 bases fit TRBD2. CDR1 ENHRY and CDR2 SYGVKD come from the germline V gene. After removal of 4 bases from V and 6 bases from J, the junction contained 12 bases not matched to a gene. This CDR3 comprises 17 residues. DNA of the CDR3: TGTGCCATCAGTGGTAGTAATACGCTAGCGGGAGGTGATACGCAGTATTTT. This translates into CAISGSNTLAGGDTQYF.

The J gene is TRBJ1-5, the V gene TRBV11-2, with 7 positions matching TRBD1. CDR1 SGHAT and CDR2 FQNNGV come from the germline V gene. This CDR3 has 15 amino acids. J lost 8 bases, V lost 5 bases, and 12 bases had no gene match. CDR3 DNA: TGTGCCAGCAGCCCCTCCGGGACAGACATCAAGCCCCAGCATTTT. It translates to CASSPSGTDIKPQHF.

A remark on this clone: The identical CDR3 is also encoded by other nucleotide sequences in the sample. This chain joins TRBV3-1 (or the pseudogene TRBV3-2) and TRBJ1-4; TRBD1 might be the D (6 bases). The CDR3 has 14 amino acids. Germline CDR1 and CDR2: LGHDT and YNNKEL (reference sequence). V gave up 4 bases and J gave up 4 bases, with 10 bases separating them. CDR3 residues: CASSRQGNNEKLFF. The CDR3 region has the DNA TGTGCCAGCAGCCGGCAGGGGAATAATGAAAAACTGTTTTTT.

The rearrangement joins TRBV24-1 to TRBJ1-2, with unresolved D. In germline, CDR1 is KGHDR, CDR2 SFDVKD. With 4 bases removed from V and 0 bases from J, the gap between germline ends came to 8 bases. CDR3 length: 14 residues. As DNA, the CDR3 is TGTGCCACCAGTGACGCAGGCTCTAACTATGGCTACACCTTC. It is translated as CATSDAGSNYGYTF.

The V call is TRBV5-8, the J call TRBJ1-1; TRBD1 is a possible D gene (5 bases). Trimming took 5 bases from V and 4 from J, leaving 15 bases between them. This CDR3 is 14 amino acids long. Per the germline V gene, CDR1 is SGHTS and CDR2 is YDEGEE. The CDR3 is CASRWGPSSTEAFF. The CDR3 DNA reads as TGTGCCAGCAGGTGGGGCCCAAGTAGCACTGAAGCTTTCTTT.

The chain carries TRBV7-9 and TRBJ1-1, with 7 nucleotides matching TRBD1. The CDR3 has 16 residues. The V gene's germline CDR1 is SEHNR and CDR2 FQNEAQ (reference sequence). V was pared by 2 bases and J by 4 bases, with 10 bases of the junction left unmatched. CDR3 in amino acids: CASSLPPLQGGTEAFF. Written as DNA, the CDR3 is TGTGCCAGCAGCTTACCTCCGCTTCAGGGGGGCACTGAAGCTTTCTTT.

The chain employs TRBV28 and TRBJ1-2; TRBD1 might be the D (6 bases). There are 14 residues in the CDR3. The V end was cut by 8 bases, the J end by 8 bases, with 21 bases between. Germline V gene sequence: CDR1 MDHEN, CDR2 SYDVKM. The CDR3 nucleotides are TGTGCCAGCTGGGGGCTAGGGGCCTGGGGCGGCTACACCTTC. Amino acids: CASWGLGAWGGYTF.

The chain carries TRBV6-5 and TRBJ2-3, with TRBD2 identical over 8 bases. This CDR3 contains 14 residues. Germline V lookup: CDR1 MNHEY, CDR2 SVGAGI. V gave up 6 bases and J gave up 4 bases; unmatched junction bases: 6. The CDR3 region is CASRITSGPDTQYF. CDR3 sequence (DNA): TGTGCCAGCAGGATAACTAGCGGCCCAGATACGCAGTATTTT.

V and J are TRBV10-3 and TRBJ1-4; D is undetermined. This CDR3 has 13 amino acids. The V gene's germline CDR1 is ENHRY and CDR2 SYGVKD. Trimming took off 3 bases at V and 8 bases at J, with 10 bases between the two ends. The CDR3: CAISDQVREKLFF. For the CDR3, the DNA is TGTGCCATCAGTGATCAGGTCAGGGAAAAACTGTTTTTT.

This clone was counted once. This chain connects TRBV19 to TRBJ1-2; TRBD1 agrees at 8 bases. The CDR3 extends over 15 amino acids. With 7 bases clipped from V and 8 bases from J, the junction kept 15 bases outside the gene matches. Germline V lookup: CDR1 LNHDA, CDR2 SQIVND (reference sequence). The CDR3: CASTDRGRQGWGYTF. For the CDR3, the DNA is TGTGCCAGTACCGATCGCGGGCGACAGGGGTGGGGCTACACCTTC.

V is TRBV18 and J is TRBJ1-3; D is unclear. The CDR3 is made up of 16 amino acids. V lost 4 bases and J lost 0, with 13 bases in between. Germline loops: CDR1 KGHSH, CDR2 LQKENI. The CDR3 nucleotides are TGTGCCAGCTCACGTAATGAGGGCTACTCTGGAAACACCATATATTTT. Protein product: CASSRNEGYSGNTIYF.

This chain joins TRBV12-3 or TRBV12-4 and TRBJ1-5; D is ambiguous. The CDR3 is 13 residues long. Trimming pared 2 bases from V and 6 bases from J, leaving 8 bases between. The CDR3 DNA reads as TGTGCCAGCAGTTTAAACTCGGGTCAGCCCCAGCATTTT. As protein: CASSLNSGQPQHF.

V gene TRBV27 combines with J gene TRBJ1-2; weak D call: TRBD1 (5 bases). CDR1 and CDR2 (germline): MNHEY, SMNVEV (reference sequence). The germline V and J ends were trimmed by 7 bases and 6 bases, with 18 bases remaining between them. The CDR3 spans 14 residues. For the CDR3, the DNA is TGTGCCAGCACCCAGGGCGGTCGGAGGGATGGCTACACCTTC. Protein sequence: CASTQGGRRDGYTF.